This T cell receptor (beta chain) was recorded in a study of shared clonotypes between healthy human individuals. There are 15 residues in the CDR3. J lost 5 bases, V lost 4 bases, and 10 bases had no gene match. Germline CDR1 and CDR2: SGDLS and YYNGEE. Here immunoSEQ multiplex PCR was the method, and the copy in TCRdb shows in-frame clones only, minus some. This table has about 2 million clones, less than 95% appearing once. It was CD45RO-negative cells, positively selected for CCR7, that made up naive CD8 cells, with terminally differentiated effector memory CD45RA+ cells excluded. This sequence joins TRBV9 and TRBJ2-5, with 8 positions matching TRBD1. The TCR comes from a man aged 18 to 30 in good health. Material: naive CD8+ T cells sorted from blood. CDR3 sequence reads: CASSPRTGMGETQYF. CDR3 nucleotides: TGTGCCAGCAGCCCACGGACAGGGATGGGGGAGACCCAGTACTTC.